The T cell receptor (beta chain) under discussion was sequenced for a study of cytomegalovirus exposure and HLA in healthy donors. For the study at large: Out of 150 million to 200 million T cells, an earlier analysis found roughly 110 million unique TCR beta sequences in total.

Regarding the study as a whole: Within a later analysis, the majority of CMV-associated TCR beta chains appeared HLA-restricted. According to an earlier analysis, most TCR beta V segments yielded productive rearrangements about 87% or about 30% of the time. The Asian-associated ancestry cluster reportedly had fewer N-insertions than the roughly 700-donor mean in a later analysis.

In regard to this clone: Its antigen is not known.

The PCR used 60 Vbeta and 13 Jbeta primers. Sequenced by immunoSEQ multiplex PCR; TCRdb stores in-frame clones only, minus some. The table records about 120,000 clones, about three quarters of them present only once. CDR3 length equals 15 residues. The ends lost 0 bases at V and 4 bases at J; junction bases unmatched: 5. Germline loops: CDR1 LGHNA, CDR2 YSLEER. The clonotype was recovered from a woman aged 40 to 50 in good health and CMV-seropositive. The V gene is TRBV4-3, the J gene TRBJ1-2, with 7 positions matching TRBD1. Sequenced sample: PBMCs. CDR3 sequence (DNA): TGCGCCAGCAGCCAAGACCCGACAGGGAGCTATGGCTACACCTTC. Protein: CASSQDPTGSYGYTF.